The 22 T cell receptor beta chains reported below all come from one sample, sequenced in a study of shared T cell receptors in the human thymus. Profiling relied on immunoSEQ multiplex PCR, and the TCRdb table lists in-frame clones only, not all of them. This sample has approximately 730,000 clones, with 70% to 90% found just once. These records were also assigned to another study, of human thymus T cells.

The sequenced sample consisted of thymocytes. The receptors come from a girl under three years old with a congenital heart defect.

The chain is built from TRBV9 and TRBJ2-5; 7 bases match TRBD2. The CDR3 covers 16 residues. Germline values: CDR1 SGDLS, CDR2 YYNGEE. V lost 0 bases and J lost 0; bases outside the gene matches: 5. CDR3 sequence (DNA): TGTGCCAGCAGCGTAGCAACTAGCGCCAACCAAGAGACCCAGTACTTC. This sequence encodes CASSVATSANQETQYF.

Details on this clone: The identical CDR3 is also encoded by other nucleotide sequences in the sample. The V call is TRBV6-5, the J call TRBJ1-2, with TRBD1 identical over 8 bases. The CDR3 totals 12 residues. Germline trimming cut 4 bases from V and 8 bases from J; bases unmatched to any gene: 3. Germline assignment: CDR1 MNHEY and CDR2 SVGAGI. For the CDR3, the DNA is TGTGCCAGCAGTTCGGACAGGGCCGGCTACACCTTC. Translated: CASSSDRAGYTF.

This sequence joins TRBV5-4 and TRBJ2-7, with TRBD1 matching 9 bases. Per the germline V gene, CDR1 is SGHNT and CDR2 is YYREEE (reference sequence). The CDR3 spans 14 residues. With 4 bases clipped from V and 7 bases from J, the junction kept 9 bases outside the gene matches. CDR3 protein: CASSHPDRGGEQYF. DNA for the CDR3: TGTGCCAGCAGCCACCCGGACAGGGGAGGGGAGCAGTACTTC.

This clone was recorded a few times. The chain combines TRBV4-1 with TRBJ1-1; TRBD1 agrees at 7 bases. This CDR3 has 17 amino acids. Germline values: CDR1 MGHRA, CDR2 YSYEKL. J lost 0 bases, V lost 4 bases, and 11 bases had no gene match. CDR3 sequence reads: CASSLFPGQILNTEAFF. The CDR3 DNA is TGCGCCAGCAGCCTATTCCCGGGACAGATACTGAACACTGAAGCTTTCTTT.

This CDR3 reads CASSQDWGRGVGYTF. Written as DNA, the CDR3 is TGTGCCAGCAGCCAAGATTGGGGCAGGGGCGTTGGCTACACCTTC. The chain uses TRBV4-2 and TRBJ1-2; perhaps TRBD1 as D (6 bases). The CDR3 is 15 residues long. Germline CDR1 LGHNA, CDR2 YNFKEQ. Deletions cut 0 bases from V and 7 bases from J, with 15 bases between.

This clone was detected only once. V usage is TRBV11-2 and J usage is TRBJ1-2; D perhaps matches TRBD1 (6 bases). The CDR3 is 16 amino acids. The V and J ends lost 4 bases and 3 bases respectively, with 18 bases between them. Germline V gives CDR1 SGHAT, CDR2 FQNNGV. The CDR3 protein is CASSWGRTDNYYGYTF. CDR3 DNA: TGTGCCAGCAGCTGGGGCAGGACAGATAACTACTATGGCTACACCTTC.

Points on this clone: Within the sample, other DNA sequences also encode this same CDR3. The chain links TRBV28 to TRBJ1-5, with D possibly matching TRBD1 (6 bases). The CDR3 has 14 amino acids. Germline V CDR1 and CDR2: MDHEN, SYDVKM. V lost 5 bases and J 5 bases, leaving 13 bases between the germline ends. CDR3 DNA: TGTGCCAGCAGTCTTACGGGGGGCGATCAGCCCCAGCATTTT. Amino acids: CASSLTGGDQPQHF.

This chain links TRBV19 with TRBJ1-1; 7 bases match TRBD1. J gave up 6 bases and V 2 bases, and 0 bases lay outside the gene matches. Germline CDR1 reads LNHDA; CDR2 reads SQIVND (reference sequence). This CDR3 has 12 amino acids. DNA of the CDR3: TGTGCCAGTAGTATACAGGGGGCTGAAGCTTTCTTT. This translates into CASSIQGAEAFF.

As DNA, the CDR3 is TGCAGCGTTGAAGCTCCGGGACAGGGGAACACTGAAGCTTTCTTT. Residues: CSVEAPGQGNTEAFF. The rearrangement joins TRBV29-1 to TRBJ1-1, with 9 bases identical to TRBD1. The CDR3 length is 15 residues. Germline V gene sequence: CDR1 SQVTM, CDR2 ANQGSEA. The ends lost 1 base at V and 1 base at J; junction bases unmatched: 4.

CDR3 coding DNA: TGTGCCAGCAGCTTAGTACGGGACAGGCCGGACTATGGCTACACCTTC. It codes for CASSLVRDRPDYGYTF. The chain recombines TRBV7-2 with TRBJ1-2, with 8 nucleotides matching TRBD1. This CDR3 is 16 amino acids long. Germline CDR1 is SGHTA and CDR2 is FQGNSA. V gave up 1 base and J gave up 3 bases; unmatched junction bases: 7.

This clone has a single count. The chain is built from TRBV25-1 and TRBJ2-7; no firm D call. V lost 7 bases and J 7 bases, leaving 11 bases between the germline ends. Germline lookup yields CDR1 MGHDK and CDR2 SYGVNS. The CDR3 spans 11 residues. CDR3 loop: CASTFVGEQYF. The CDR3 nucleotides read TGTGCCAGCACCTTCGTCGGGGAGCAGTACTTC.

This clone was seen once. The rearrangement uses TRBV4-1 and TRBJ2-3, with a possible D match to TRBD2 (6 bases). The CDR3 has 19 amino acids. Germline CDR1 is MGHRA and CDR2 is YSYEKL. The germline V and J ends were trimmed by 3 bases and 0 bases, with 22 bases remaining between them. This CDR3 reads CASSQSTGRRGPSTDTQYF. For the CDR3, the DNA is TGCGCCAGCAGCCAGTCGACGGGGAGGCGGGGACCTAGCACAGATACGCAGTATTTT.

This clone was seen once. This chain joins TRBV4-1 and TRBJ1-4; D is undetermined. CDR3 size: 16 residues. Germline loops: CDR1 MGHRA, CDR2 YSYEKL. V was pared by 0 bases and J by 4 bases, with 12 bases between. The CDR3 spells CASSQERHSFNEKLFF. CDR3 DNA: TGCGCCAGCAGCCAAGAAAGGCACAGTTTTAATGAAAAACTGTTTTTT.

The CDR3: CATSGPNRVKVNEQFF. The CDR3 region has the DNA TGTGCCACCAGCGGCCCAAACAGGGTAAAGGTCAATGAGCAGTTCTTC. J is TRBJ2-1 and V is TRBV15, with D perhaps TRBD1 (6 bases). The CDR3 length is 16 residues. The germline V gene encodes CDR1 LNHNV and CDR2 YYDKDF (reference sequence). The ends were cut back, 5 bases at V and 6 bases at J, with 20 bases in the middle.

The chain combines TRBV27 with TRBJ2-7; D possibly corresponds to TRBD1 (6 bases). The CDR3 is made up of 13 amino acids. The germline V gene encodes CDR1 MNHEY and CDR2 SMNVEV (reference sequence). Trimming took off 3 bases at V and 2 bases at J, with 8 bases between the two ends. For the CDR3, the DNA is TGTGCCAGCAGTTTCCAGGGGCCCTACGAGCAGTACTTC. This translates into CASSFQGPYEQYF.

This rearrangement joins TRBV4-1 to TRBJ2-1, with no clear D. V was cut by 3 bases and J by 7 bases, with 4 bases left in between. CDR3 length: 11 residues. Germline CDR1 MGHRA, CDR2 YSYEKL. The CDR3 loop is CASSHENEQFF. The DNA for the CDR3 is TGCGCCAGCAGCCATGAGAATGAGCAGTTCTTC.

The V and J genes are TRBV11-2 and TRBJ2-5, with D perhaps TRBD1 (6 bases). CDR1 is SGHAT, CDR2 FQNNGV, per germline. V was cut by 3 bases and J by 5 bases, with 19 bases left in between. The CDR3 has 16 amino acids. The CDR3: CASSFDFRGFCETQYF. CDR3 in DNA: TGTGCCAGCAGCTTCGACTTCAGGGGCTTCTGCGAGACCCAGTACTTC. Complete variable domain (other parts from reference TRBV11-2 and TRBJ2-5): EAGVAQSPRYKIIEKRQSVAFWCNPISGHATLYWYQQILGQGPKLLIQFQNNGVVDDSQLPKDRFSAERLKGVDSTLKIQPAKLEDSAVYLCASSFDFRGFCETQYFGPGTRLLVL.

V gene TRBV15 combines with J gene TRBJ1-2; D is perhaps TRBD1 (5 bases). Per germline, CDR1 LNHNV and CDR2 YYDKDF (reference sequence). The CDR3 runs 18 residues. With 2 bases removed from V and 2 bases from J, the gap between germline ends came to 21 bases. CDR3 protein: CATSRPWRGAGPNYGYTF. CDR3 DNA sequence: TGTGCCACCAGCAGACCCTGGAGGGGCGCCGGGCCCAACTATGGCTACACCTTC.

This clone was counted only a few times. CDR3 sequence reads: CATQGVTEAFF. CDR3 sequence (DNA): TGTGCCACCCAAGGGGTTACTGAAGCTTTCTTT. The chain combines TRBV28 with TRBJ1-1; weak D call: TRBD1 (5 bases). There are 11 residues in the CDR3. Deletions cut 10 bases from V and 5 bases from J, with 11 bases between. The germline V gene encodes CDR1 MDHEN and CDR2 SYDVKM.

This clone was observed a single time. The CDR3 region has the DNA TGTGCCAGCAGCGTAACCACAGGGGTAAAGTTCCCCCTCTACAATGAGCAGTTCTTC. This codes for CASSVTTGVKFPLYNEQFF. This chain connects TRBV9 to TRBJ2-1; 7 bases are a match to TRBD1. The CDR3 totals 19 residues. The germline gives CDR1 SGDLS, CDR2 YYNGEE. V dropped 1 base and J dropped 3; count of bases not matched to a gene: 16.

The V and J genes are TRBV7-9 and TRBJ1-1; 7 bases fit TRBD1. The CDR3 has 15 residues. The germline CDR1 and CDR2 sequences are SEHNR and FQNEAQ (reference sequence). The CDR3 DNA is TGTACGGACCTAACAAGGACAGGCGTGAACACTGAAGCTTTCTTT. This translates into CTDLTRTGVNTEAFF.

The chain carries TRBV6-1 and TRBJ2-1; 12 bases fit TRBD2. Trimming took 5 bases from V and 16 from J; bases not matched to a gene: 12. The CDR3 extends over 14 amino acids. Germline CDR1 MNHNS, CDR2 SASEGT. DNA of the CDR3: TGTGCCAGCAGTCAAAACCTCGGACTAGCGGGGCAATTCTTC. This sequence encodes CASSQNLGLAGQFF.